This TCR beta chain emerged from a study of blood T cell repertoires in COVID-19 (dated by TCRdb to 2020 to 2021). Regarding the research as a whole: Samples from collaborators originated in the United States, Italy and Spain and spanned both the acute and convalescent phases of COVID-19. Nearly every sample came with metadata listing a de-identified subject ID, COVID-19 status, age in years and sex. Where HLA class I and class II types were available, the types were taken from metadata supplied by the sample provider, not from assay-based typing. The samples were drawn from the first 160 participants of the ongoing ImmuneRACE study and from 1,200 or so subjects provided by 6 global collaborators. The prospective study material was composed of cDNA or gDNA derived from T cells, B-cell-depleted T cells, or PBMCs. A freely available public database, intended as a resource for researchers studying the immune response to SARS-CoV-2, is where the repertoires were released. The dataset comprised deeply sampled blood TCRbeta repertoires from subjects exposed to, actively infected with, or recovered from COVID-19. The paper as a whole reports these results and caveats: The quantity of clinical and demographic metadata differed by source and by participant and was supplied without curation.

A second Seattle source provided samples from volunteer blood donors who had recovered from COVID-19. Each collaborating institution followed its own protocols to collect whole blood in K2EDTA tubes. Collaborator samples were shipped for TCRbeta analysis as frozen whole blood, isolated PBMCs, or DNA extracted from either sample type. TCRbeta CDR3 regions were amplified from genomic DNA by means of the immunoSEQ Assay, a bias-controlled multiplex PCR. In the original analysis: The number of nucleated cells in each sample was estimated by amplification of reference gene primers within the assay. To quantify the absolute abundance of each unique TCRbeta CDR3 rearrangement, sequence reads were collapsed and filtered. Productive Simpson clonality was computed per sample as the square root of Simpson's diversity index over productive rearrangements. Drawn from immuneACCESS, this table holds only the in-frame rearrangements with V and J called that TCRdb kept. Clones are partly lost; checked studies trace under half to an unresolved V gene and leave the rest unexplained. V, J and clone size are those of that table, while D and trimming were read from the DNA. The table for this sample lists a few hundred thousand clones; about 86% of them were counted only once. Around 2.1% of the sample is held by the ten biggest clonotypes.

Inclusive of the bounding cysteine and phenylalanine, the CDR3 is 15 residues long. Only CDR3 DNA is held: 45 bases, read in frame from base 1. The germline V gene yields MNHEY for CDR1 and SVGAGI for CDR2. V loses 6 bases, J loses 2 bases, and the germline ends lie 13 bases apart. In the case of this clone: No antigen is known for it. Base qualities are missing; no much larger clone stands one base away.

The origin of this receptor is a woman aged 25-40 years who had recovered from COVID-19. The sample taken for sequencing was peripheral blood. The chain is assembled from TRBV6-5 and TRBJ1-4, with the D gene not clear enough to name. The CDR3 has the sequence CASRSTQVTNEKLFF. The DNA sequence is TGTGCCAGCAGGTCTACCCAGGTCACTAATGAAAAACTGTTTTTT.